The text below deals with one T cell receptor (beta chain). Its cognate antigen has yet to be identified. It has no much larger one-base neighbor in the sample; base qualities were not kept. This sample was taken from a study of shared clonotypes between healthy human individuals (dated by TCRdb to 2018 to 2020). General notes on the study: A couple of women and a few men aged 18 to 49 years were included in the cohort. For each donor, CD4 naive and CD4 memory were each given three plates, CD8 naive was given two plates, and CD8 memory was given one plate. To estimate repertoire size and how much clonotypes are shared between individuals, the study performed deep sequencing of blood TCR repertoires from roughly five healthy adults. Libraries were prepared and TCR repertoires were sequenced by different laboratories using diverse techniques, in order to increase sequencing depth and limit assay-specific biases. Leukapheresis yielded between about 0.85 and 10 billion PBMCs per donor.

The donors were healthy, HIV-negative adults who had no recently reported acute infections or vaccinations. Every donor was a Caucasian adult residing in Nashville, Tennessee, USA. CD4+ T cells were enriched through magnetic negative selection, after which naive cells were positively selected on CD45RA and the remaining negative fraction served as the memory subset. Blood was collected by leukapheresis, and PBMCs were isolated by Ficoll-Histopaque density gradient centrifugation and then cryopreserved in liquid nitrogen vapor phase. Analytical flow cytometry was used to check the purity and quantity of each magnetically sorted T cell population. From each sorted fraction, genomic DNA was isolated and quantified by UV absorbance on a Nanodrop 2000c. Using the deep immunoSEQ assay, multiplex PCR amplified TCR CDR3 regions from genomic DNA. Genomic DNA extracted from each cell subset was distributed evenly over all wells of several immunoSEQ 96-well plates, and each plate served as one replicate. For sorted subsets, approximately 200 ng of genomic DNA, equivalent to 25,000 to 30,000 T cell genomes, went into each replicate PCR. The purified libraries were quantified using a Qubit 3.0 fluorometer, sized with a Bioanalyzer 2100, and then quantified again using the KAPA Library Quantification kit. A separate single-read 150-cycle Illumina NextSeq 550 flow cell was used to sequence each immunoSEQ 96-well plate. The authors' analysis ran thus. The immunoSEQ output contained only junctional sequences without quality scores, so filtering could not match that applied to full-length reads. To assign V/J genes and CDR3, sequences were annotated using PyIR, a Python wrapper for IgBLAST v1.9, with IMGT germline references. Reads were removed for weak V/J assignments (E-value above 1e-6), missing CDR3, stop codons, out-of-frame junctions, or ambiguous translated residues. V3J clonotypes were defined as sequences sharing an identical inferred V gene, J gene, and CDR3 amino acid sequence. Percentage overlap between repertoires was calculated by dividing the number of shared unique clonotypes by the size of the smaller repertoire. Three approaches were used to assess repertoire richness: RTK rarefaction, the Chao1 estimator, and Recon v2.1 estimates of unobserved clonotypes. OLGA was used to compute generation probabilities for all TCRbeta clonotypes that the gDNA method yielded from a few donors. What TCRdb holds here is the immuneACCESS table cut down to in-frame rearrangements. Part of the clones is not present; checked against another copy, under half of the missing clones reflect an unresolved V gene, and the others are unexplained. The DNA gave D and trimming, while V, J and clone size come from that table. The sample profile shows fewer than 1.8 million clones; 98% of them were found once. Of the sample, roughly 0.35% falls within the top ten clones.

The CDR3 numbers 12 residues from cysteine through phenylalanine. The kept DNA is CDR3 alone, 36 bases in frame from the first base. In the germline V gene (reference sequence), CDR1 corresponds to LNHDA and CDR2 to SQIVND. Trimming takes 3 bases from V and 3 bases from J, and the germline ends sit 6 bases apart. The study at large found these results: Compared with non-shared clonotypes, clonotypes shared by all four sorted-subset donors had higher generation probabilities. Estimated clonotype richness was generally larger for naive than for memory subsets. The small number of donors limited the genetic and exposure-history diversity represented. Pairwise subsampling led to the expectation that sequencing depth would affect the degree of clonotype sharing among donors. Sampling was restricted to blood, and TCR repertoires in tissues likely differ from the TCR repertoires found in blood. Incomplete sequencing was indicated by rarefaction of sorted-subset datasets, despite the large sequencing depth. Around 5% of naive CD4, around 3.6% of naive CD8, approximately 2.2% of memory CD4, and approximately 0.39% of memory CD8 clonotypes were shared across several donors.

Material for sequencing was naive CD4+ T cells sorted from blood. This sample's cell subset or site label indicates: CD45RA+ positively selected. This clonotype was obtained from a man aged 25 to 40 in good health. The chain links TRBV19 with TRBJ2-7; TRBD2 is a weak D gene call, 6 bases matching. The CDR3 reads CASSMGGYEQYF. The DNA sequence is TGTGCCAGTAGTATGGGGGGCTACGAGCAGTACTTC.